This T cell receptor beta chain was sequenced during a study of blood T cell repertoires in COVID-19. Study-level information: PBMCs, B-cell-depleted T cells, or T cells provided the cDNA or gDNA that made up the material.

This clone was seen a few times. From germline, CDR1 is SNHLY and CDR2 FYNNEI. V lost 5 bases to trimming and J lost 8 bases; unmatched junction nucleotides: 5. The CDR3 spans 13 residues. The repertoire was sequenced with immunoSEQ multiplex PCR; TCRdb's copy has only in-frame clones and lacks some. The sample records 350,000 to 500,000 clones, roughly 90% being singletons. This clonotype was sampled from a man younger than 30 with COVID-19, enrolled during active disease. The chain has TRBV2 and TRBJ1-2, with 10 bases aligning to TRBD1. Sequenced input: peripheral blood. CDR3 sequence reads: CASSRQGAGGYTF. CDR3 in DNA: TGTGCCAGCAGTAGACAGGGGGCCGGGGGCTACACCTTC.